This T cell receptor beta chain is drawn from a study of T cells in Graves' hyperthyroidism and ophthalmopathy. TCR beta CDR3 regions were amplified from RNA transcripts. First-round RT-PCR of the TCR CDR3 relied on the HTBI primer set. MiXCR was run by TCRdb on the multiplex PCR reads, yielding one entry per CDR3 protein. The sample includes more than 600,000 distinct CDR3 sequences, 15% to 20% of them seen just once. Patients with uncontrolled infections, other autoimmune diseases, pregnancy or lactation were excluded. The length of the CDR3 is 13 residues. V lost 0 bases and J lost 9, with 15 bases in between. From germline, CDR1 is SQVTM and CDR2 ANQGSEA.

The chain recombines TRBV29-1 with TRBJ2-7; TRBD2 might be the D (5 bases). The specimen sequenced was blood. The receptor's source is a man younger than 30 with Graves' hyperthyroidism. CDR3 protein: CSVEDRLRRGQYF. The DNA of the CDR3 is TGCAGCGTTGAAGATCGGCTTCGCCGGGGGCAGTACTTC.